This TCR beta chain was recorded in a study of human T cells and chemical hapten exposure. Study overall: Alopecia areata, totalis or universalis was found in mostly female patients. Small differences in pooled library volume mainly drove the variation in TCR yields per sample.

Germline lookup yields CDR1 SGHRS and CDR2 YFSETQ. The CDR3 runs to 16 residues. V trimming: 4 bases; J trimming: 4 bases; junction bases outside the gene matches: 7. This clonotype was observed a handful of times. TCRdb itself ran the RACE reads through MiXCR, one entry per CDR3 protein. The table lists roughly 42,000 distinct CDR3 sequences, roughly a tenth of them singletons. As for time point: patch test 2, 6 weeks after DPC sensitization. As for treatment: therapeutic diphenylcyclopropenone sensitization with weekly scalp DPC. Researchers extracted total RNA from unfractionated whole blood. This TCR was sampled from a woman between 25 and 40 years old with alopecia areata. Some clones in this sample may be carry-over from other donors' samples. The rearrangement links TRBV5-1 to TRBJ2-2; 10 bases fit TRBD2. Here the sequenced sample was whole blood, taken in connection with sensitization to the hapten diphenylcyclopropenone (DPC). CDR3 coding DNA: TGCGCCAGCAGCCTCCAGCGGGGGGGCCCCACCGGGGAGCTGTTTTTT. This gives the protein CASSLQRGGPTGELFF.